These 5 T cell receptor beta chains were sequenced from one sample in a study of cytomegalovirus exposure and HLA in healthy donors. In the PCR, 60 Vbeta and 13 Jbeta primers were used. Clones were sequenced by immunoSEQ multiplex PCR, and TCRdb holds only the in-frame ones, with some missing. The sample carries around 94,000 clones, around 80% recorded once. The specimen was PBMCs. These receptors all come from a male donor in good health and CMV-seropositive.

The chain joins TRBV28 to TRBJ2-7, with a weak D call TRBD1 (8 bases). Germline V gene lookup returns CDR1 MDHEN and CDR2 SYDVKM. CDR3 size: 14 residues. V shed 6 bases and J shed 9 bases, with 21 bases lying between them. The CDR3 region has the DNA TGTGCCAGCAGCCCATGGACAGGGAGGGAGGGGCAGTACTTC. Protein sequence: CASSPWTGREGQYF.

The chain couples TRBV7-2 to TRBJ1-5; TRBD1 matches 12 bases. The CDR3 sequence is 16 residues long. J lost 6 bases, V lost 5 bases, and 8 bases had no gene match. CDR1 is SGHTA and CDR2 is FQGNSA in the germline V gene. CDR3 protein: CASSLKGTGGLQPQHF. The CDR3 nucleotides are TGTGCCAGCAGCCTAAAAGGGACAGGGGGCCTTCAGCCCCAGCATTTT. Full variable domain (remainder filled in from reference TRBV7-2 and TRBJ1-5): GAGVSQSPSNKVTEKGKDVELRCDPISGHTALYWYRQSLGQGLEFLIYFQGNSAPDKSGLPSDRFSAERTGGSVSTLTIQRTQQEDSAVYLCASSLKGTGGLQPQHFGDGTRLSIL.

This clone was seen once. This chain connects TRBV4-2 to TRBJ2-7, with D perhaps TRBD1 (6 bases). Trimming took 1 base from V and 5 from J, leaving 9 bases between them. CDR3 length equals 13 residues. Per germline, CDR1 LGHNA and CDR2 YNFKEQ. The CDR3 DNA reads as TGTGCCAGCAGCCAAGGGCACAGGGACGAGCAGTACTTC. Amino acid sequence: CASSQGHRDEQYF.

This rearrangement joins TRBV28 to TRBJ2-3, with D perhaps TRBD1 (5 bases). This CDR3 contains 17 residues. The germline V gene encodes CDR1 MDHEN and CDR2 SYDVKM. Trimming removed 4 bases at V and 0 bases at J, with 17 bases between. The DNA for the CDR3 is TGTGCCAGCAGTTCATCGCTTTGGGGCAGGAGCACAGATACGCAGTATTTT. Its translation: CASSSSLWGRSTDTQYF.

The chain has TRBV6-6 and TRBJ2-7; the D gene is possibly TRBD2 (6 bases). Trimming took 6 bases from V and 0 from J, leaving 15 bases between them. The CDR3 length is 15 residues. Germline V gene sequence: CDR1 MNHNY, CDR2 SVGAGI (reference sequence). The CDR3 protein is CASSPGTLSSYEQYF. The CDR3 DNA reads TGTGCCAGCAGCCCCGGGACTTTGAGCTCCTACGAGCAGTACTTC.